This T cell receptor beta chain was documented in a study of shared clonotypes between healthy human individuals. The sample holds a few counts of this clone. The CDR3 loop spans 13 amino acids. CDR1 is SQVTM and CDR2 is ANQGSEA in the germline V gene. Trimming cost V 7 bases and J 6 bases, with 18 bases left between them. CD4+ cells were split into CD45RA+ naive and CD45RA-negative memory subsets. Some clones are missing from TCRdb's copy, which holds only in-frame ones; the method was immunoSEQ multiplex PCR. The sample holds some 900,000 clones, roughly 72% seen once. The specimen sequenced was memory CD4+ T cells sorted from blood. Subset denoted: CD45RA-negative fraction. The clonotype comes from a man aged 18 to 30 in good health. This chain connects TRBV29-1 to TRBJ1-1, with TRBD1 as a possible D gene (6 bases). CDR3 region: CSDLQGALPEAFF. The CDR3 nucleotides are TGCAGCGACCTACAGGGCGCCCTCCCTGAAGCTTTCTTT.